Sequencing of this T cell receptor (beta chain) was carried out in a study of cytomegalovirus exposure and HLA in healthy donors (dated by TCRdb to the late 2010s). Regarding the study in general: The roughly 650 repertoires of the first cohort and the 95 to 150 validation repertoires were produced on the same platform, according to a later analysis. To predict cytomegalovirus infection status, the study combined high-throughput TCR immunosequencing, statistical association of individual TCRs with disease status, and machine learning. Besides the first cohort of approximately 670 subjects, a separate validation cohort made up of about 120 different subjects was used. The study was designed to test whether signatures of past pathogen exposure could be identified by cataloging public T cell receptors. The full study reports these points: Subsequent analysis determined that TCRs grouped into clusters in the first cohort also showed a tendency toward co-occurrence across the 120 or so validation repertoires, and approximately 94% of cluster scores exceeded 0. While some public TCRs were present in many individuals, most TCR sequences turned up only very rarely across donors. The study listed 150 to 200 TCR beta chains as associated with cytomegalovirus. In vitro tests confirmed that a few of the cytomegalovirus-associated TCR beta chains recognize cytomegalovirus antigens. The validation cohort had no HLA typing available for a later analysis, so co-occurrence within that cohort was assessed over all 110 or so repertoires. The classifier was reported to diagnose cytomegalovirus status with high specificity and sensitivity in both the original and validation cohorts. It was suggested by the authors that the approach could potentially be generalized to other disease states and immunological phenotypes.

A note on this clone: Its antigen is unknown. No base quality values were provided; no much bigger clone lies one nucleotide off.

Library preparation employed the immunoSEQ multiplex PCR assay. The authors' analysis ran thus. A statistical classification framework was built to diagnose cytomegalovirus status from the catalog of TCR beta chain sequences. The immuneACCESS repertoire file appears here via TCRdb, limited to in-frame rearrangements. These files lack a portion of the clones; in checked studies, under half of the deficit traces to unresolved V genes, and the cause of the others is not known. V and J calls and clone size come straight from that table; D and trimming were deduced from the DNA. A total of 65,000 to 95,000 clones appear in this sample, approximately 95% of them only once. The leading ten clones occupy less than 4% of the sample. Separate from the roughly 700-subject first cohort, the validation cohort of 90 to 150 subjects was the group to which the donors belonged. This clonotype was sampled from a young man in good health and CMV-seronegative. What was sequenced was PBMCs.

The bases are TGTGCCAGCAGCCTATTGCTCCGTTCCTACGAGCAGTACTTC. This codes for CASSLLLRSYEQYF. The chain employs TRBV27 and TRBJ2-7; no confident D gene assignment can be made. V drops 6 bases and J drops 1 base, leaving 13 bases in between. Sequences MNHEY (CDR1) and SMNVEV (CDR2) are obtained from the germline V gene (reference sequence). The CDR3, from cysteine to phenylalanine, totals 14 residues. Here the CDR3 DNA is all that survives: 42 bases in frame from base 1.